The clone carrying this TCR beta chain has just one count. A read error may explain this, as a much larger clone is one base away. Those patients with uncontrolled infection, other autoimmune disease, pregnancy or lactation were excluded. Researchers amplified the TCR beta CDR3 regions from RNA transcripts. The primer set for the first-round RT-PCR of the TCR CDR3 was HTBI. MiXCR was run by TCRdb on the multiplex PCR reads, yielding one entry per CDR3 protein. The data hold approximately 610,000 distinct CDR3 sequences, with 15% to 20% observed a single time. CDR3 length equals 13 residues. Germline V CDR1 and CDR2: MDHEN, SYDVKM. This sample is drawn from a study of T cells in Graves' hyperthyroidism and ophthalmopathy.

Sequencing was carried out using blood. This receptor was obtained from a young woman with Graves' hyperthyroidism. This rearrangement joins TRBV28 to TRBJ2-5; unclear D gene. The CDR3 nucleotides are TGTGACAGCAGTTTAAAGGGAATGGAGACCCAGTACTTC. Translating it yields CDSSLKGMETQYF. The entire variable domain, with the rest obtained from reference TRBV28 and TRBJ2-5, is as follows: DVKVTQSSRYLVKRTGEKVFLECVQDMDHENMFWYRQDPGLGLRLIYFSYDVKMKEKGDIPEGYSVSREKKERFSLILESASTNQTSMYLCDSSLKGMETQYFGPGTRLLVL.